This T cell receptor beta chain was sequenced for a study of human CD8 memory T cell subsets. The term TPEX covered CCR7+ PD-1+ TIGIT+ early memory CD8+ T cells that had exhausted-like traits. The authors enriched total CD8+ T cells by negative magnetic separation. CDR3 length: 16 residues. Germline CDR1 and CDR2: LNHDA and SQIVND (reference sequence). UMI-labeled 5' RACE was used to make TCR beta libraries. One entry per CDR3 protein, without DNA, is what TCRdb gives after re-calling the 5' RACE reads. The sample data list approximately 6,200 distinct CDR3 sequences. This clonotype originated in a human donor in good health. This chain uses TRBV19 with TRBJ2-1; the D gene TCRdb calls, TRBD2, cannot be checked with no DNA. The sample was CD8+ T cells from PBMCs. This chain's CDR3 is CASTPLGLTSYNEQFF.